Below, 26 T cell receptor beta chains from the same sample are listed, as sequenced in a study of radiotherapy plus CTLA-4 blockade in lung cancer. The method was immunoSEQ multiplex PCR; TCRdb's version includes in-frame clones alone and lacks a portion of them. The data hold about 120,000 clones, with approximately 90% observed a single time. This specimen consisted of peripheral blood, obtained from a patient treated with radiotherapy plus ipilimumab. The receptors were gathered from a human donor with non-small cell lung cancer that progressed on radiotherapy plus ipilimumab.

The chain employs TRBV2 and TRBJ2-5, with D perhaps assigned TRBD1 or TRBD2 (5 bases each). The CDR3 covers 14 residues. V lost 2 bases and J lost 8, with 15 bases in between. CDR1 is SNHLY and CDR2 is FYNNEI in the germline V gene. CDR3: CASSEFQGGGTQYF. The CDR3 nucleotides are TGTGCCAGCAGTGAATTTCAAGGTGGGGGTACCCAGTACTTC.

This chain uses TRBV6-5 with TRBJ2-7; D is perhaps TRBD1 (6 bases). The CDR3 spans 15 residues. CDR1 MNHEY and CDR2 SVGAGI come from the germline V gene. The V gene lost 5 bases and the J gene lost 3 bases, with 17 bases spanning the gap. The CDR3 region is CASSQEQGLDYEQYF. The CDR3 coding sequence is TGTGCCAGCAGTCAGGAACAGGGCTTGGACTACGAGCAGTACTTC.

CDR3 bases: TGTGCCAGCAGCTTAGAAGGGACTAGCGGCACCGGGGAGCTGTTTTTT. Its translation is CASSLEGTSGTGELFF. The chain carries TRBV7-2 and TRBJ2-2, with 11 bases fitting TRBD2. This CDR3 is 16 amino acids long. The junction had 2 bases not matched to a gene; V was cut back by 1 base and J by 4 bases. Per germline, CDR1 SGHTA and CDR2 FQGNSA.

The genes are TRBV9 and TRBJ1-5, with a weak D call TRBD1 (5 bases). Germline-derived CDR1 and CDR2 are SGDLS and YYNGEE. Between the trimmed V and J ends, which lost 0 bases and 4 bases, there was a span of 11 bases. The CDR3 length is 15 residues. CDR3 sequence (DNA): TGTGCCAGCAGCGTAGGAGGGGAGGTGAATCAGCCCCAGCATTTT. Translated, it gives CASSVGGEVNQPQHF.

This rearrangement joins TRBV19 to TRBJ1-1; the D gene is possibly TRBD1 (5 bases). Germline values: CDR1 LNHDA, CDR2 SQIVND (reference sequence). V was trimmed by 5 bases and J by 6 bases, leaving 10 bases between them. The CDR3 is made up of 12 amino acids. CDR3 sequence reads: CASSSRVAEAFF. The CDR3 nucleotides are TGTGCCAGTAGTTCCAGGGTTGCTGAAGCTTTCTTT.

This chain connects TRBV5-4 to TRBJ2-5, with 7 bases aligning to TRBD2. The V gene end was trimmed by 6 bases and the J gene end by 5 bases; junction bases not matched to a gene: 16. The germline V gene has CDR1 SGHNT and CDR2 YYREEE (reference sequence). There are 16 residues in the CDR3. CDR3 amino acids: CASTNKPSGGVETQYF. The CDR3 coding sequence is TGTGCCAGCACCAATAAACCTAGCGGAGGGGTGGAGACCCAGTACTTC.

The rearrangement uses TRBV7-2 and TRBJ2-7, with 8 bases lining up with TRBD1. The CDR3 runs 14 residues. V shed 5 bases, J shed 2 bases, and the junction held 5 bases outside the gene matches. The germline V gene has CDR1 SGHTA and CDR2 FQGNSA. The CDR3 is CASSSWTGPYEQYF. The CDR3 nucleotides are TGTGCCAGCAGCAGCTGGACAGGGCCCTACGAGCAGTACTTC.

The V gene is TRBV10-3, the J gene TRBJ2-1; 14 bases line up with TRBD2. Germline CDR1 reads ENHRY; CDR2 reads SYGVKD. The CDR3 contains 19 residues. Trimming at V came to 4 bases and at J to 2 bases, leaving 10 bases not matched to a gene. CDR3: CAISVDGTSGSSAYNEQFF. CDR3 nucleotides: TGTGCCATCAGTGTTGACGGGACTAGCGGGAGTTCCGCCTACAATGAGCAGTTCTTC.

The chain combines TRBV6-4 with TRBJ2-2; D perhaps matches TRBD1 (6 bases). The germline gives CDR1 MRHNA, CDR2 SNTAGT. This CDR3 spans 15 amino acids. The V gene lost 6 bases and the J gene lost 0 bases, with 11 bases spanning the gap. The CDR3 nucleotides read TGTGCCAGCAGCAGGGACATGGCGAACACCGGGGAGCTGTTTTTT. This translates into CASSRDMANTGELFF.

This CDR3 is CASSSPGTEGYYGYTF. CDR3 DNA: TGTGCCAGCAGCTCGCCCGGGACAGAAGGATACTATGGCTACACCTTC. The chain combines TRBV5-6 with TRBJ1-2, with 7 bases aligning to TRBD1. The germline V gene has CDR1 SGHDT and CDR2 YYEEEE. With V trimmed by 3 bases and J by 3 bases, 11 bases remained unmatched. The CDR3 length is 16 residues.

The chain combines TRBV6-5 with TRBJ2-1; weak D call: TRBD2 (6 bases). V lost 4 bases and J 2 bases, leaving 15 bases between the germline ends. CDR3 length: 16 amino acids. The germline gives CDR1 MNHEY, CDR2 SVGAGI. Here the CDR3 reads CASSLEAGRPYNEQFF. The CDR3 DNA reads as TGTGCCAGCAGTTTAGAAGCGGGCAGGCCCTACAATGAGCAGTTCTTC.

The genes are TRBV19 and TRBJ1-2; D might be TRBD1 (5 bases). The CDR3 length is 16 residues. Trimming pared 0 bases from V and 12 bases from J, leaving 23 bases between. Germline V gene sequence: CDR1 LNHDA, CDR2 SQIVND (reference sequence). The CDR3 sequence: CASSIDLRPLGTSNTF. Written as DNA, the CDR3 is TGTGCCAGTAGTATAGATTTAAGGCCCCTTGGGACGTCGAACACCTTC.

The rearrangement joins TRBV10-3 to TRBJ2-7; TRBD2 agrees at 10 bases. The CDR3 totals 16 residues. Germline-derived CDR1 and CDR2 are ENHRY and SYGVKD. The V segment lost 4 bases and the J segment 7 bases; nucleotides outside the gene matches: 13. The chain's CDR3 is CAISGASGSLQGEQYF. The CDR3 DNA follows: TGTGCCATCAGTGGAGCTAGCGGGAGCCTCCAGGGAGAGCAGTACTTC.

V gene TRBV6-6 combines with J gene TRBJ1-1; the D gene is possibly TRBD1 (5 bases). The CDR3 has 14 amino acids. Trimming cost V 6 bases and J 1 base, with 12 bases left between them. The germline CDR1 and CDR2 sequences are MNHNY and SVGAGI (reference sequence). CDR3 nucleotide sequence: TGTGCCAGCAGCGGGGCAGGTGGGAACACTGAAGCTTTCTTT. It yields the protein CASSGAGGNTEAFF.

The chain links TRBV19 to TRBJ1-5; the match to TRBD1 covers 7 bases. The CDR3 spans 14 residues. CDR1 and CDR2 from the germline V gene are LNHDA and SQIVND (reference sequence). V lost 7 bases to trimming and J lost 5 bases; unmatched junction nucleotides: 8. This CDR3 is CASNRQGTDQPQHF. The CDR3 nucleotides are TGTGCCAGTAACCGACAGGGCACGGATCAGCCCCAGCATTTT.

Here the CDR3 reads CASSPLQDRLYSGNTIYF. CDR3 sequence (DNA): TGTGCCAGCTCACCCCTACAGGACAGGCTATACTCTGGAAACACCATATATTTT. This chain joins TRBV18 and TRBJ1-3; 7 nucleotides match TRBD1. Per the germline V gene, CDR1 is KGHSH and CDR2 is LQKENI. V lost 3 bases and J lost 0; bases outside the gene matches: 11. The CDR3 has 18 residues.

The rearrangement links TRBV11-1 to TRBJ2-5; D is perhaps TRBD1 (5 bases). The J call is uncertain, as TRBJ2-7 better fits the DNA end. This CDR3 spans 13 amino acids. Germline V gene sequence: CDR1 SGHAT, CDR2 FQDESV (reference sequence). CDR3 protein: CASSFQGRYEQYF. The CDR3 coding sequence is TGTGCCAGCAGCTTTCAGGGCCGCTACGAGCAGTACTTC.

Only a few counts were recorded for this clone. V usage is TRBV19 and J usage is TRBJ1-2; possible D gene TRBD1, 6 bases. V gave up 7 bases and J gave up 4 bases, with 10 bases separating them. CDR3 length: 12 residues. Germline values: CDR1 LNHDA, CDR2 SQIVND (reference sequence). CDR3 amino acids: CASTLDSYGYTF. DNA of the CDR3: TGTGCCAGTACCCTGGACAGCTATGGCTACACCTTC.

This clone was seen only once. The genes are TRBV29-1 and TRBJ1-1; tentative D call: TRBD1 (5 bases). CDR1 and CDR2 from the germline V gene are SQVTM and ANQGSEA. V lost 7 bases to trimming and J lost 3 bases, with 18 bases between them. This CDR3 has 14 residues. The CDR3 DNA follows: TGCAGCGGGTCTCACCGGGGCAAGGACACTGAAGCTTTCTTT. The encoded protein is CSGSHRGKDTEAFF.

The chain links TRBV7-2 to TRBJ2-5, with D unresolved. The CDR3 has 11 amino acids. The germline gives CDR1 SGHTA, CDR2 FQGNSA. V dropped 5 bases and J dropped 5 bases, with 6 bases sitting between them. The CDR3 DNA reads as TGTGCCAGCAGCATAGAGGAGACCCAGTACTTC. Translation gives CASSIEETQYF.

This clone is classed as large. The chain carries TRBV7-9 and TRBJ1-3, with D possibly being TRBD1 (5 bases). Germline V lookup: CDR1 SEHNR, CDR2 FQNEAQ (reference sequence). The ends were cut back, 4 bases at V and 8 bases at J, with 15 bases in the middle. The CDR3 is made up of 14 amino acids. The CDR3 region has the DNA TGTGCCAGCAGCTCCAGGACGGGGCACGACACCATATATTTT. Residues: CASSSRTGHDTIYF.

This chain joins TRBV6-6 and TRBJ2-5; tentatively, D is TRBD2 (6 bases). The germline V gene has CDR1 MNHNY and CDR2 SVGAGI (reference sequence). The ends were cut back, 6 bases at V and 5 bases at J, with 19 bases in the middle. The CDR3 has 15 residues. DNA of the CDR3: TGTGCCAGCAGGCAGGGCGGGACTGGAATGGAGACCCAGTACTTC. Amino acids: CASRQGGTGMETQYF.

This clone came up once. The chain employs TRBV7-3 and TRBJ1-2; TRBD1 matches 7 bases. This CDR3 has 13 residues. CDR1 and CDR2 (germline): SGHTA, FQGTGA. V dropped 4 bases and J dropped 8; count of bases not matched to a gene: 7. CDR3 sequence (DNA): TGTGCCAGCAGCTCCACAGGGGAGGGGGGCTACACCTTC. This codes for CASSSTGEGGYTF.

The chain is built from TRBV7-2 and TRBJ1-2; D is possibly TRBD1 (6 bases). The CDR3 length is 14 residues. The germline V gene has CDR1 SGHTA and CDR2 FQGNSA. Trimming took 1 base from V and 5 from J, leaving 11 bases between them. CDR3 DNA sequence: TGTGCCAGCAGCTTAGTCGGCAGGGGATATGGCTACACCTTC. It encodes CASSLVGRGYGYTF.

V and J are TRBV27 and TRBJ1-1; no clear D. V was pared by 2 bases and J by 1 base, with 8 bases between. Germline V gives CDR1 MNHEY, CDR2 SMNVEV (reference sequence). The CDR3 extends over 14 amino acids. The CDR3 bases are TGTGCCAGCAGTTTAAGATGGCCGAACACTGAAGCTTTCTTT. This codes for CASSLRWPNTEAFF.

The rearrangement links TRBV2 to TRBJ2-7; D is ambiguous. CDR3 length: 11 residues. Trimming shortened V by 4 bases and J by 3 bases, and 4 bases separated the two germline ends. Germline V gives CDR1 SNHLY, CDR2 FYNNEI. The CDR3 sequence: CASSGRYEQYF. CDR3 nucleotides: TGTGCCAGCAGTGGGCGCTACGAGCAGTACTTC.